Shown below are 5 T cell receptor beta chains from a single sample sequenced in a study of blood T cell repertoires in COVID-19. The method was immunoSEQ multiplex PCR; TCRdb's version includes in-frame clones alone and lacks a portion of them. The top ten clones hold 11% of a sample with 200,000 to 250,000 clones, over 75% of them seen once. The sample taken for sequencing was peripheral blood. These receptors originate from a man aged 50 to 60 with COVID-19, enrolled during active disease.

This chain links TRBV2 with TRBJ2-2; 7 bases match TRBD2. V lost 7 bases and J lost 1; bases outside the gene matches: 6. The CDR3 runs 15 residues. Germline CDR1 is SNHLY and CDR2 is FYNNEI. The CDR3 region has the DNA TGTGCCAGCAAAAATAGCGGGCAGAACACCGGGGAGCTGTTTTTT. As protein: CASKNSGQNTGELFF.

V gene TRBV6-1 combines with J gene TRBJ2-1, with D uncertain. Germline lookup yields CDR1 MNHNS and CDR2 SASEGT. CDR3 length: 14 amino acids. Trimming left V 1 base short and J 9 bases short, with 13 bases between. CDR3 sequence (DNA): TGTGCCAGCAGTGAAGTCAACAGTCCGGTTGAGCAGTTCTTC. This gives the protein CASSEVNSPVEQFF.

The chain has TRBV7-3 and TRBJ2-1; TRBD1 matches 8 bases. This CDR3 is 14 amino acids long. Germline lookup yields CDR1 SGHTA and CDR2 FQGTGA. The junction had 7 bases not matched to a gene; V was cut back by 5 bases and J by 7 bases. This CDR3 is CASSQDRVLNEQFF. As DNA, the CDR3 is TGTGCCAGCAGCCAGGACAGGGTTTTAAATGAGCAGTTCTTC.

The chain recombines TRBV24-1 with TRBJ1-1; 8 bases align to TRBD1. Germline V gene lookup returns CDR1 KGHDR and CDR2 SFDVKD. Trimming removed 8 bases from V and 6 bases from J; junction bases left unmatched: 16. The CDR3 extends over 16 amino acids. CDR3: CATNGTGGDLRAEAFF. In nucleotides, the CDR3 is TGTGCCACCAATGGGACAGGTGGGGACCTAAGGGCTGAAGCTTTCTTT.

This clone was observed a single time. The rearrangement uses TRBV19 and TRBJ2-1; 11 bases map to TRBD2. Germline V gives CDR1 LNHDA, CDR2 SQIVND (reference sequence). V lost 5 bases to trimming and J lost 6 bases; unmatched junction nucleotides: 9. The CDR3 is 16 amino acids. The CDR3 sequence is CASSSPGTSGPNEQFF. The CDR3 region has the DNA TGTGCCAGTAGTTCCCCCGGGACTAGCGGACCCAATGAGCAGTTCTTC.